These 26 T cell receptor beta chains originate from one sample sequenced in a study of PD-L1 blockade in urothelial cancer. The repertoire was sequenced with immunoSEQ multiplex PCR; TCRdb's copy has only in-frame clones and lacks some. The data contain about 30,000 clones, over 75% of them singletons. Here the sequenced sample was PBMCs, taken around atezolizumab (anti-PD-L1) treatment. The receptors stem from a man aged 50 to 59 with urothelial cancer.

This sequence joins TRBV7-9 and TRBJ1-2; 9 bases map to TRBD1. CDR1 is SEHNR, CDR2 FQNEAQ, per germline (reference sequence). J lost 8 bases, V lost 3 bases, and 1 base had no gene match. The CDR3 spans 12 residues. The CDR3 DNA reads as TGTGCCAGCAGCTTTACAGGGGGCGGCTACACCTTC. Its protein is CASSFTGGGYTF.

The chain links TRBV19 to TRBJ1-1; 7 positions agree with TRBD1. The germline CDR1 and CDR2 sequences are LNHDA and SQIVND (reference sequence). This CDR3 is 13 amino acids long. Unmatched junction bases numbered 3, after V lost 5 bases and J lost 3 bases. CDR3 amino acids: CASSLQGYTEAFF. For the CDR3, the DNA is TGTGCCAGTAGTCTACAGGGGTACACTGAAGCTTTCTTT.

The chain combines TRBV9 with TRBJ2-1; 14 positions match TRBD2. CDR1 and CDR2 (germline): SGDLS, YYNGEE. CDR3 size: 17 residues. V dropped 0 bases and J dropped 7; count of bases not matched to a gene: 6. CDR3 nucleotide sequence: TGTGCCAGCAGCGTAGTAAGCGGACTAGCGGGAGGTAATGAGCAGTTCTTC. Encoded protein: CASSVVSGLAGGNEQFF.

The chain uses TRBV28 and TRBJ2-7, with 7 bases fitting TRBD2. After removal of 6 bases from V and 1 base from J, the junction contained 3 bases not matched to a gene. CDR3 length: 13 amino acids. The germline gives CDR1 MDHEN, CDR2 SYDVKM. The CDR3 nucleotides read TGTGCCAGCAGCCGGGGGGTTTCCTACGAGCAGTACGTC. This encodes CASSRGVSYEQYV.

This clone has only one observation. The junction departs from germline at one end; a sequencing error may be responsible. Other nucleotide sequences from this sample produce the same CDR3. The V gene is TRBV18, the J gene TRBJ2-3, with D uncertain. The CDR3 is 15 residues long. The germline CDR1 and CDR2 sequences are KGHSH and LQKENI. In DNA form, the CDR3 reads TGCGCCAGCTCACTTCGCCCCAGCGGCACAGATACGCAGTATTTT. Translation: CASSLRPSGTDTQYF.

About this clone: The junction and the germline gene differ at one end; a read error may be behind it. The chain has TRBV7-7 and TRBJ2-5; 10 nucleotides match TRBD1. This CDR3 region has 15 residues. Germline V gene data show CDR1 as SSHAT and CDR2 as FNYEAQ (reference sequence). The CDR3 region is CASSLGTGVTQTQYF. CDR3 nucleotide sequence: TGTGCTAGCAGCCTGGGGACAGGGGTGACACAGACCCAGTACTTC.

V and J are TRBV5-1 and TRBJ1-3; unclear D gene. The CDR3 loop spans 15 amino acids. Trimming shortened V by 4 bases and J by 0 bases, and 11 bases separated the two germline ends. Looked up from germline, CDR1 is SGHRS and CDR2 is YFSETQ. The CDR3 region is CASSTGYASGNTIYF. CDR3 nucleotide sequence: TGCGCCAGCAGCACGGGATATGCCTCTGGAAACACCATATATTTT.

V gene TRBV25-1 combines with J gene TRBJ1-2; 7 bases fit TRBD1. The CDR3 extends over 15 amino acids. Germline CDR1 is MGHDK and CDR2 is SYGVNS. The J segment lost 8 bases and the V segment lost 2 bases, leaving 11 bases of the junction unmatched. The CDR3 spells CASSERGGAKKGYTF. CDR3 nucleotide sequence: TGTGCCAGCAGTGAAAGAGGGGGCGCGAAAAAAGGCTACACCTTC.

V and J are TRBV6-1 and TRBJ1-5, with 9 nucleotides matching TRBD1. J was trimmed by 6 bases and V by 6 bases; bases with no gene match: 9. Looked up from germline, CDR1 is MNHNS and CDR2 is SASEGT. This CDR3 is 15 amino acids long. CDR3 sequence (DNA): TGTGCCAGCAGACTACAGGGGGCAAGTGGTCAGCCCCAGCATTTT. It yields the protein CASRLQGASGQPQHF.

The gene calls are TRBV2 and TRBJ1-1; 8 bases agree with TRBD1. V lost 7 bases, J lost 1 base, and 11 bases stayed unmatched. Looked up from germline, CDR1 is SNHLY and CDR2 is FYNNEI. The CDR3 contains 16 residues. CDR3 nucleotide sequence: TGTGCCAGCAATAAAAAAAGGACAGGGCAGAACACTGAAGCTTTCTTT. It encodes CASNKKRTGQNTEAFF.

The V and J genes are TRBV7-2 and TRBJ1-3; D perhaps matches TRBD1 (6 bases). CDR3 length: 14 amino acids. Germline CDR1 SGHTA, CDR2 FQGNSA. Trimming stripped 2 bases from V and 2 bases from J, with 7 bases between. The CDR3 sequence is CASSLSGAGNTIYF. The CDR3 nucleotides read TGTGCCAGCAGCTTATCAGGGGCTGGAAACACCATATATTTT.

Only a few counts were recorded for this clone. This chain connects TRBV18 to TRBJ1-5; tentative D call: TRBD1 (6 bases). The CDR3 has 16 residues. Deletions cut 2 bases from V and 1 base from J, with 12 bases between. Looked up from germline, CDR1 is KGHSH and CDR2 is LQKENI. The CDR3 nucleotides read TGTGCCAGCTCACCAGAGTATCAGGGGAGCAATCAGCCCCAGCATTTT. Translated, it gives CASSPEYQGSNQPQHF.

The CDR3 DNA is TGTGCCAGCGCCGACGGACAGGGGAATGAAAAACTGTTTTTT. It is translated as CASADGQGNEKLFF. The chain joins TRBV5-4 to TRBJ1-4, with TRBD1 matching 9 bases. CDR3 length: 14 residues. The germline V gene has CDR1 SGHNT and CDR2 YYREEE (reference sequence). J lost 5 bases, V lost 7 bases, and 6 bases had no gene match.

The table lists this clone with a few counts. The rearrangement links TRBV2 to TRBJ1-4, with D perhaps matching TRBD1 (6 bases). This CDR3 has 16 residues. The germline V gene encodes CDR1 SNHLY and CDR2 FYNNEI. V was trimmed by 6 bases and J by 1 base, leaving 15 bases between them. The CDR3 bases are TGTGCCAGCAGGCGAAGAACGACAGGAACTAATGAAAAACTGTTTTTT. Protein: CASRRRTTGTNEKLFF.

The V and J genes are TRBV4-1 and TRBJ2-3; D is possibly TRBD2 (6 bases). Germline CDR1 reads MGHRA; CDR2 reads YSYEKL. This CDR3 is 15 amino acids long. The V and J ends lost 1 base and 4 bases respectively, with 12 bases between them. The CDR3 region has the DNA TGCGCCAGCAGCCAAGTTTCAACGGGGGCAGATACGCAGTATTTT. Its protein is CASSQVSTGADTQYF.

V usage is TRBV2 and J usage is TRBJ1-2, with D maybe TRBD1 (5 bases). Trimming stripped 7 bases from V and 8 bases from J, with 14 bases between. The CDR3 runs 12 residues. Germline V lookup: CDR1 SNHLY, CDR2 FYNNEI. The CDR3 bases are TGTGCCAGCACAGAACGGGGGAGAGGCTACACCTTC. It specifies CASTERGRGYTF.

This clone was found a few times. This sequence joins TRBV2 and TRBJ1-2; TRBD1 matches 12 bases. Germline CDR1 reads SNHLY; CDR2 reads FYNNEI. The V gene end was trimmed by 7 bases and the J gene end by 7 bases; junction bases not matched to a gene: 10. This CDR3 is built from 15 residues. This CDR3 reads CASKLGQGASRGYTF. The CDR3 coding sequence is TGTGCCAGCAAACTGGGACAGGGGGCCTCTCGTGGCTACACCTTC.

The J gene is TRBJ2-2, the V gene TRBV19; no definite D call. The CDR3 sequence is 14 residues long. V was shortened by 3 bases and J by 0 bases, with 5 bases between the two germline ends. Germline V gene lookup returns CDR1 LNHDA and CDR2 SQIVND (reference sequence). The CDR3 region is CASSMLTNTGELFF. CDR3 coding DNA: TGTGCCAGTAGTATGCTAACGAACACCGGGGAGCTGTTTTTT.

This chain joins TRBV6-1 and TRBJ1-1, with no clear D. In germline, CDR1 is MNHNS, CDR2 SASEGT. The CDR3 totals 14 residues. V was pared by 2 bases and J by 1 base, with 8 bases between. The CDR3 protein is CASSEHPKNTEAFF. As DNA, the CDR3 is TGTGCCAGCAGTGAACATCCAAAGAACACTGAAGCTTTCTTT.

The chain links TRBV10-1 to TRBJ1-3; TRBD1 might be the D (5 bases). V lost 5 bases to trimming and J lost 0 bases, with 14 bases between them. The length of the CDR3 is 16 residues. Germline lookup yields CDR1 WNHNN and CDR2 SYGVQD (reference sequence). The CDR3 sequence is CASSPGGVSSGNTIYF. In nucleotides, the CDR3 is TGCGCCAGCAGTCCTGGAGGGGTGAGCTCTGGAAACACCATATATTTT.

The chain uses TRBV11-3 and TRBJ2-5; 9 bases match TRBD2. The CDR3 loop spans 17 amino acids. Germline CDR1 and CDR2: SGHNT and YENEEA. Germline trimming cut 5 bases from V and 5 bases from J; bases unmatched to any gene: 15. CDR3 DNA: TGTGCCAGCAGCAAAAGACGAGGCGGGAGGGCCGATGAGACCCAGTACTTC. As protein: CASSKRRGGRADETQYF.

This clone has just a few counts. The chain has TRBV2 and TRBJ1-6; maybe TRBD1 (5 bases). V lost 3 bases, J lost 10 bases, and 13 bases lay in between. The CDR3 totals 14 residues. From germline, CDR1 is SNHLY and CDR2 FYNNEI. In nucleotides, the CDR3 is TGTGCCAGCAGTGAGGGGGGGGAATGGTCACCCCTCCACTTT. It yields the protein CASSEGGEWSPLHF.

This sequence joins TRBV19 and TRBJ2-3; TRBD1 matches 9 bases. This CDR3 has 14 residues. Losses at the gene ends were 9 bases for V and 7 bases for J; bases not matched to a gene: 11. Germline V gives CDR1 LNHDA, CDR2 SQIVND (reference sequence). CDR3 protein: CASSNPGQGNTQYF. The CDR3 DNA reads TGTGCCAGCTCAAATCCGGGACAGGGAAATACGCAGTATTTT.

A few counts support this clone. J is TRBJ2-2 and V is TRBV4-2, with 7 bases that match TRBD1. The CDR3 totals 15 residues. Germline CDR1 and CDR2: LGHNA and YNFKEQ. Trimming removed 0 bases from V and 7 bases from J; junction bases left unmatched: 5. CDR3 residues: CASSQDSGTVGELFF. The CDR3 coding sequence is TGTGCCAGCAGCCAAGATTCAGGGACAGTCGGGGAGCTGTTTTTT.

The chain employs TRBV5-1 and TRBJ2-2; 9 bases align to TRBD1. V dropped 6 bases and J dropped 2; count of bases not matched to a gene: 8. Germline V gene lookup returns CDR1 SGHRS and CDR2 YFSETQ. The CDR3 runs 16 residues. Here the CDR3 reads CASKPPGQGNTGELFF. CDR3 nucleotide sequence: TGCGCCAGCAAACCACCGGGACAGGGTAACACCGGGGAGCTGTTTTTT.

The chain employs TRBV28 and TRBJ2-7; the match to TRBD1 covers 7 bases. The V gene end was trimmed by 4 bases and the J gene end by 1 base; junction bases not matched to a gene: 4. Germline assignment: CDR1 MDHEN and CDR2 SYDVKM. The CDR3 has 14 amino acids. In DNA, the CDR3 is TGTGCCAGCAGTTCCGGGACAGCATCCTACGAGCAGTACGTC. Translation: CASSSGTASYEQYV.